The 25 T cell receptor beta chains below come from one sample, sequenced in a study of OX40 agonist ivuxolimab in advanced cancers. TCRdb's table, derived via immunoSEQ multiplex PCR, lists solely in-frame clones and lacks some. Of 16,000 or so clones listed, about 75% are singletons. The sample was CD4+ or CD8+ T cells sorted from blood, taken in a trial of the OX40 agonist ivuxolimab. Receptors were obtained from an adult with an advanced solid tumor such as melanoma, head and neck, liver or kidney cancer.

This chain joins TRBV29-1 and TRBJ2-1, with TRBD2 matching 9 bases. Germline assignment: CDR1 SQVTM and CDR2 ANQGSEA. This CDR3 is built from 16 residues. V shed 4 bases, J shed 7 bases, and the junction held 14 bases outside the gene matches. CDR3 loop: CSVGGAREGLGNEQFF. DNA of the CDR3: TGCAGCGTTGGAGGGGCGCGGGAGGGCCTTGGGAATGAGCAGTTCTTC.

A few counts support this clone. The gene calls are TRBV7-9 and TRBJ2-4; 13 positions agree with TRBD2. With V trimmed by 5 bases and J by 7 bases, 5 bases remained unmatched. Per the germline V gene, CDR1 is SEHNR and CDR2 is FQNEAQ (reference sequence). This CDR3 region has 15 residues. The CDR3 DNA reads as TGTGCCAGCAGCCGCTCGGGACTAGCGGGGAACATTCAGTACTTC. It codes for CASSRSGLAGNIQYF.

This clone was observed a handful of times. J is TRBJ1-1 and V is TRBV27, with D unclear. This CDR3 contains 13 residues. Per germline, CDR1 MNHEY and CDR2 SMNVEV (reference sequence). Trimming pared 5 bases from V and 5 bases from J, leaving 12 bases between. The CDR3 coding sequence is TGTGCCAGCAGTCCCAACCTGTGGACTGAAGCTTTCTTT. This encodes CASSPNLWTEAFF.

The chain combines TRBV18 with TRBJ2-1; D gene unclear. V dropped 2 bases and J dropped 6 bases, with 8 bases sitting between them. CDR1 is KGHSH, CDR2 LQKENI, per germline. This CDR3 comprises 13 residues. The CDR3 loop reads CASSPYRGNEQFF. DNA of the CDR3: TGTGCCAGCTCACCATACCGTGGCAATGAGCAGTTCTTC.

This chain links TRBV27 with TRBJ2-2; 7 nucleotides align to TRBD1. CDR3 length: 15 residues. CDR1 and CDR2 (germline): MNHEY, SMNVEV (reference sequence). After removal of 6 bases from V and 1 base from J, the junction contained 5 bases not matched to a gene. The CDR3 protein is CASRYRGLNTGELFF. CDR3 nucleotides: TGTGCCAGCAGATACAGGGGTCTGAACACCGGGGAGCTGTTTTTT.

This clone was observed a few times. This sequence joins TRBV6-5 and TRBJ2-1; tentative D call: TRBD2 (6 bases). CDR1 is MNHEY, CDR2 SVGAGI, per germline. The V gene lost 3 bases and the J gene lost 10 bases, with 7 bases spanning the gap. The CDR3 consists of 11 residues. The CDR3 region is CASSYGREQFF. CDR3 bases: TGTGCCAGCAGTTATGGGAGGGAGCAGTTCTTC.

The CDR3 DNA is TGTGCCAGCTCAGCTAGCGTGAGTGAGCAGTACTTC. This translates into CASSASVSEQYF. The chain links TRBV18 to TRBJ2-7, with D perhaps TRBD2 (6 bases). Germline lookup yields CDR1 KGHSH and CDR2 LQKENI. Trimming took off 5 bases at V and 7 bases at J, with 12 bases between the two ends. CDR3 length: 12 residues.

This clone turned up a few times. This chain uses TRBV12-5 with TRBJ2-3, with D perhaps TRBD1 or TRBD2 (5 bases each). V dropped 6 bases and J dropped 1 base, with 8 bases sitting between them. Germline CDR1 LGHNT, CDR2 FRNRAP. The length of the CDR3 is 13 residues. CDR3 sequence: CASGGDRTDTQYF. The DNA for the CDR3 is TGTGCTAGTGGGGGGGACCGCACAGATACGCAGTATTTT.

This clone was counted a few times. The chain carries TRBV7-9 and TRBJ2-2; TRBD2 agrees at 12 bases. CDR3 length: 17 residues. Losses at the gene ends were 3 bases for V and 5 bases for J; bases not matched to a gene: 7. Germline V gene lookup returns CDR1 SEHNR and CDR2 FQNEAQ (reference sequence). CDR3 sequence: CASSLRRTSGDTGELFF. CDR3 in DNA: TGTGCCAGCAGCTTGCGTCGGACTAGCGGGGATACCGGGGAGCTGTTTTTT.

This clone was detected ten times or more. The chain is built from TRBV5-1 and TRBJ2-3; D is unclear. The CDR3 has 13 amino acids. Germline CDR1 is SGHRS and CDR2 is YFSETQ. Trimming stripped 7 bases from V and 4 bases from J, with 13 bases between. The CDR3 protein is CASSPNQADTQYF. The CDR3 DNA reads as TGCGCCAGCTCCCCCAATCAGGCAGATACGCAGTATTTT. Variable domain in full (rest from reference TRBV5-1 and TRBJ2-3): KAGVTQTPRYLIKTRGQQVTLSCSPISGHRSVSWYQQTPGQGLQFLFEYFSETQRNKGNFPGRFSGRQFSNSRSEMNVSTLELGDSALYLCASSPNQADTQYFGPGTRLTVL.

The chain has TRBV9 and TRBJ2-7; tentative D call: TRBD2 (5 bases). Germline assignment: CDR1 SGDLS and CDR2 YYNGEE. V lost 2 bases and J 0 bases, leaving 12 bases between the germline ends. This CDR3 has 15 amino acids. The CDR3 nucleotides are TGTGCCAGCAGCGTCGGGATCTCTCCCTCCTACGAGCAGTACTTC. This gives the protein CASSVGISPSYEQYF.

In this sample, this clone turned up once. The rearrangement uses TRBV6-1 and TRBJ1-1; D not resolved. V lost 5 bases and J lost 2, with 12 bases in between. From germline, CDR1 is MNHNS and CDR2 SASEGT. The CDR3 is 14 residues long. CDR3: CASSSLGLNTEAFF. CDR3 nucleotide sequence: TGTGCCAGCAGTTCGCTAGGGCTAAACACTGAAGCTTTCTTT.

DNA for the CDR3: TGTGCCAGCAGCTTAAACGGGGCAACTAATGAAAAACTGTTTTTT. Its translation: CASSLNGATNEKLFF. The chain is built from TRBV7-8 and TRBJ1-4; D not resolved. The CDR3 sequence is 15 residues long. Trimming removed 2 bases at V and 0 bases at J, with 7 bases between. Germline lookup yields CDR1 SGHVS and CDR2 FQNEAQ.

This chain joins TRBV30 and TRBJ2-7; no reliable D call. This CDR3 is built from 14 residues. Trimming took off 2 bases at V and 5 bases at J, with 16 bases between the two ends. CDR1 is GTSNPN, CDR2 SVGIG, per germline (reference sequence). The CDR3 here is CAWSPVAGRDEQYF. DNA of the CDR3: TGTGCCTGGAGTCCGGTAGCCGGACGAGACGAGCAGTACTTC.

Of note for this clone: Other DNA sequences within the sample encode an identical CDR3. J is TRBJ1-5 and V is TRBV4-1; D gene uncertain. Germline CDR1 reads MGHRA; CDR2 reads YSYEKL. Trimming removed 3 bases from V and 0 bases from J, with 9 bases in between. The CDR3 is 15 residues long. This CDR3 is CASSQDGSSNQPQHF. The DNA of the CDR3 is TGCGCCAGCAGCCAGGACGGAAGTAGCAATCAGCCCCAGCATTTT.

The rearrangement uses TRBV27 and TRBJ2-7; possibly TRBD1 for D (6 bases). Germline V gene data show CDR1 as MNHEY and CDR2 as SMNVEV (reference sequence). Trimming stripped 6 bases from V and 3 bases from J, with 18 bases between. The CDR3 is made up of 15 amino acids. CDR3 DNA sequence: TGTGCCAGCAGCCTGAACCGGGACACCGACTACGAGCAGTACTTC. It translates to CASSLNRDTDYEQYF.

The rearrangement links TRBV9 to TRBJ1-2; tentative D call: TRBD1 (5 bases). With 3 bases removed from V and 10 bases from J, the gap between germline ends came to 10 bases. CDR1 is SGDLS, CDR2 YYNGEE, per germline. The CDR3 totals 11 residues. The CDR3 DNA is TGTGCCAGCAGCGCCTCCGGGACCTACACCTTC. It encodes CASSASGTYTF.

Only a few counts were recorded for this clone. The chain has TRBV4-1 and TRBJ2-1, with 8 bases that match TRBD1. The J segment lost 7 bases and the V segment lost 4 bases, leaving 3 bases of the junction unmatched. The length of the CDR3 is 13 residues. Germline V gives CDR1 MGHRA, CDR2 YSYEKL. The CDR3 nucleotides are TGCGCCAGCAGCCCAGGACAGGGAAATGAGCAGTTCTTC. Its protein product is CASSPGQGNEQFF.

The chain joins TRBV7-9 to TRBJ1-4; D might be TRBD1 (6 bases). Trimming left V 5 bases short and J 5 bases short, with 18 bases between. The CDR3 spans 16 residues. The V gene's germline CDR1 is SEHNR and CDR2 FQNEAQ (reference sequence). CDR3 nucleotides: TGTGCCAGCAGCCGAGTTACAGGGACATGGAATGAAAAACTGTTTTTT. This encodes CASSRVTGTWNEKLFF. The full variable domain, rest sourced from reference TRBV7-9 and TRBJ1-4, is DTGVSQNPRHKITKRGQNVTFRCDPISEHNRLYWYRQTLGQGPEFLTYFQNEAQLEKSRLLSDRFSAERPKGSFSTLEIQRTEQGDSAMYLCASSRVTGTWNEKLFFGSGTQLSVL.

The chain is built from TRBV12-5 and TRBJ2-2, with D tentatively TRBD2 (6 bases). Germline V gene lookup returns CDR1 LGHNT and CDR2 FRNRAP. V gave up 10 bases and J gave up 5 bases, with 23 bases separating them. This CDR3 has 16 amino acids. CDR3 amino acids: CATRLATGVDTGELFF. As DNA, the CDR3 is TGTGCTACCCGTCTCGCAACGGGGGTAGATACCGGGGAGCTGTTTTTT. Full variable domain (missing parts from reference TRBV12-5 and TRBJ2-2): DARVTQTPRHKVTEMGQEVTMRCQPILGHNTVFWYRQTMMQGLELLAYFRNRAPLDDSGMPKDRFSAEMPDATLATLKIQPSEPRDSAVYFCATRLATGVDTGELFFGEGSRLTVL.

The CDR3 protein is CATAQIAGGSYNEQFF. CDR3 coding DNA: TGTGCCACCGCACAGATAGCGGGAGGGAGCTACAATGAGCAGTTCTTC. The chain combines TRBV27 with TRBJ2-1, with 11 bases lining up with TRBD2. Germline V gene sequence: CDR1 MNHEY, CDR2 SMNVEV (reference sequence). The CDR3 is 16 amino acids. J gave up 3 bases and V 10 bases, and 11 bases lay outside the gene matches.

The V and J genes are TRBV7-6 and TRBJ2-1, with TRBD2 matching over 9 bases. J gave up 3 bases and V 5 bases, and 5 bases lay outside the gene matches. This CDR3 spans 15 amino acids. Germline V gene lookup returns CDR1 SGHVS and CDR2 FNYEAQ. The CDR3 DNA sequence: TGTGCCAGCAGCGGATCTAGCGGGAACTACAATGAGCAGTTCTTC. Translation gives CASSGSSGNYNEQFF.

Only a few counts were recorded for this clone. The chain combines TRBV7-9 with TRBJ2-1; the D is unclear. Looked up from germline, CDR1 is SEHNR and CDR2 is FQNEAQ (reference sequence). The germline V and J ends were trimmed by 5 bases and 0 bases, with 14 bases remaining between them. The CDR3 is made up of 16 amino acids. The CDR3 spells CASSPGTSSSYNEQFF. The CDR3 bases are TGTGCCAGCAGCCCAGGTACCTCCAGCTCCTACAATGAGCAGTTCTTC.

In its sample, this clone was seen a few times. CDR3 sequence (DNA): TGTGCCAGCAGCGGTGGGACTAGCGGACTTCTTTCGACGCAGTATTTT. Its protein product is CASSGGTSGLLSTQYF. The chain joins TRBV7-9 to TRBJ2-3; 11 bases fit TRBD2. CDR1 is SEHNR, CDR2 FQNEAQ, per germline (reference sequence). The CDR3 consists of 16 residues. V trimming: 5 bases; J trimming: 9 bases; junction bases outside the gene matches: 13.

This clone was seen a few times. This CDR3 reads CASGGQGAMYTEAFF. CDR3 bases: TGTGCCAGCGGAGGACAGGGGGCGATGTACACTGAAGCTTTCTTT. The chain has TRBV28 and TRBJ1-1; 11 positions match TRBD1. The CDR3 covers 15 residues. Germline trimming cut 8 bases from V and 3 bases from J; bases unmatched to any gene: 8. The V gene's germline CDR1 is MDHEN and CDR2 SYDVKM.